This passage covers 13 T cell receptor beta chains from one sample sequenced in a study of blood T cell repertoires in COVID-19. TCRdb's table, derived via immunoSEQ multiplex PCR, lists solely in-frame clones and lacks some. The sample lists over 400,000 clones, around 85% seen once, with 8.3% in the top ten. The sample comprised PBMCs or T cells enriched from blood (not recorded which). The source is a woman aged 60-70 years who had recovered from COVID-19.

This clone was seen a handful of times. The J gene is TRBJ1-2, the V gene TRBV4-1; 7 nucleotides line up with TRBD1. The CDR3 is 13 residues long. The V and J ends lost 6 bases and 5 bases, in that order; junction bases with no gene match: 6. The V gene's germline CDR1 is MGHRA and CDR2 YSYEKL. The CDR3 here is CASRRQGTYGYTF. CDR3 nucleotide sequence: TGCGCCAGCAGGCGACAGGGAACTTATGGCTACACCTTC.

The table lists this clone with a few counts. The chain has TRBV2 and TRBJ2-7; 9 nucleotides agree with TRBD1. Germline lookup yields CDR1 SNHLY and CDR2 FYNNEI. The CDR3 has 14 residues. V lost 7 bases to trimming and J lost 3 bases; unmatched junction nucleotides: 7. The CDR3 spells CASKDRGPFYEQYF. CDR3 nucleotide sequence: TGTGCCAGCAAGGACAGGGGCCCATTCTACGAGCAGTACTTC.

The rearrangement links TRBV19 to TRBJ1-6, with D possibly TRBD1 on 6 matching bases. The germline CDR1 and CDR2 sequences are LNHDA and SQIVND (reference sequence). V shed 11 bases and J shed 12 bases, with 17 bases lying between them. The CDR3 totals 12 residues. The CDR3 spells CAGTDSGRPLHF. DNA for the CDR3: TGTGCCGGAACGGACAGCGGAAGACCCCTCCACTTT.

The sample holds one count of this clone. Other DNA sequences within the sample encode an identical CDR3. The rearrangement joins TRBV5-1 to TRBJ1-4; 9 bases match TRBD1. The germline gives CDR1 SGHRS, CDR2 YFSETQ. The V and J ends lost 5 bases and 7 bases, in that order; junction bases with no gene match: 6. The CDR3 contains 14 residues. The CDR3 loop reads CASSPGQGGEKLFF. In DNA form, the CDR3 reads TGCGCCAGCAGTCCGGGACAGGGTGGTGAAAAACTGTTTTTT.

The chain uses TRBV6-5 and TRBJ1-2; D is possibly TRBD1 (6 bases). The V gene lost 6 bases and the J gene lost 8 bases, with 16 bases spanning the gap. CDR3 size: 13 residues. Germline V gene sequence: CDR1 MNHEY, CDR2 SVGAGI. CDR3 nucleotide sequence: TGTGCCAGCAGACAGGGCTTCGTTTGGGGCTACACCTTC. Translated, it gives CASRQGFVWGYTF.

V and J are TRBV28 and TRBJ1-1; TRBD1 might be the D (5 bases). Germline CDR1 reads MDHEN; CDR2 reads SYDVKM. The V end lost 7 bases, the J end lost 3 bases, and 12 bases lay between the germline ends. CDR3 length equals 13 residues. The CDR3 region is CASTRVRDTEAFF. The CDR3 coding sequence is TGTGCCAGCACCAGGGTAAGGGACACTGAAGCTTTCTTT. The complete variable domain, with remaining parts taken from reference TRBV28 and TRBJ1-1, reads DVKVTQSSRYLVKRTGEKVFLECVQDMDHENMFWYRQDPGLGLRLIYFSYDVKMKEKGDIPEGYSVSREKKERFSLILESASTNQTSMYLCASTRVRDTEAFFGQGTRLTVV.

The J gene is TRBJ2-4, the V gene TRBV5-1; 9 bases line up with TRBD1. Unmatched junction bases numbered 1, after V lost 0 bases and J lost 6 bases. The length of the CDR3 is 14 residues. The germline CDR1 and CDR2 sequences are SGHRS and YFSETQ. DNA for the CDR3: TGCGCCAGCAGCTTGGGGACAGGGGCAAACATTCAGTACTTC. It codes for CASSLGTGANIQYF.

The chain joins TRBV27 to TRBJ2-6; 10 bases agree with TRBD1. V shed 5 bases and J 0 bases; nucleotides not matched to a gene: 7. This CDR3 has 18 residues. Germline V gives CDR1 MNHEY, CDR2 SMNVEV (reference sequence). This chain's CDR3 is CASSARTGGPSGANVLTF. For the CDR3, the DNA is TGTGCCAGCAGTGCCCGGACAGGGGGTCCCTCTGGGGCCAACGTCCTGACTTTC.

The rearrangement joins TRBV7-6 to TRBJ2-2; D perhaps matches TRBD2 (6 bases). Per the germline V gene, CDR1 is SGHVS and CDR2 is FNYEAQ. V was shortened by 0 bases and J by 6 bases, with 11 bases between the two germline ends. CDR3 length: 15 residues. CDR3 in DNA: TGTGCCAGCAGCTTAGCGGGGGGATGGGCCGGGGAGCTGTTTTTT. Its protein is CASSLAGGWAGELFF.

The chain joins TRBV5-1 to TRBJ1-4, with TRBD1 matching 9 bases. The CDR3 has 14 residues. Trimming removed 4 bases from V and 6 bases from J; junction bases left unmatched: 4. From germline, CDR1 is SGHRS and CDR2 YFSETQ. The CDR3, as DNA: TGCGCCAGCAGCCGGGACAGGGAGGATGAAAAACTGTTTTTT. This codes for CASSRDREDEKLFF. Together with reference TRBV5-1 and TRBJ1-4, the CDR3 gives the full variable domain: KAGVTQTPRYLIKTRGQQVTLSCSPISGHRSVSWYQQTPGQGLQFLFEYFSETQRNKGNFPGRFSGRQFSNSRSEMNVSTLELGDSALYLCASSRDREDEKLFFGSGTQLSVL.

This clone was counted a few times. V and J are TRBV24-1 and TRBJ1-4; D is possibly TRBD1 (5 bases). Germline V gene sequence: CDR1 KGHDR, CDR2 SFDVKD. The CDR3 totals 16 residues. V lost 4 bases and J 3 bases, leaving 14 bases between the germline ends. The CDR3, as DNA: TGTGCCACCAGTGACCCCCGATTGGGGCCTAATGAAAAACTGTTTTTT. The encoded protein is CATSDPRLGPNEKLFF.

The chain has TRBV30 and TRBJ2-2; 11 nucleotides agree with TRBD2. This CDR3 has 14 amino acids. Per germline, CDR1 GTSNPN and CDR2 SVGIG (reference sequence). V was pared by 3 bases and J by 6 bases, with 3 bases of the junction left unmatched. The CDR3 DNA follows: TGTGCCTGGAGGGGACTAGCGGAGGCCGGGGAGCTGTTTTTT. It codes for CAWRGLAEAGELFF.

CDR3: CASSSLRGAIDTQYF. As DNA, the CDR3 is TGTGCCAGCAGCTCACTCCGGGGGGCGATAGATACGCAGTATTTT. The chain carries TRBV7-2 and TRBJ2-3; TRBD2 is a possible D gene (7 bases). Trimming pared 4 bases from V and 5 bases from J, leaving 16 bases between. CDR3 length: 15 amino acids. The germline CDR1 and CDR2 sequences are SGHTA and FQGNSA.